This T cell receptor beta chain was captured in a study of cytomegalovirus exposure and HLA in healthy donors. Study-wide results and caveats: Testing in vitro showed a few CMV-associated chains specific for CMV antigens.

Remarks on this clone: The antigen is unknown.

Germline trimming cut 0 bases from V and 7 bases from J; bases unmatched to any gene: 9. Germline CDR1 SQVTM, CDR2 ANQGSEA. The CDR3 sequence is 16 residues long. Some clones are missing from TCRdb's copy, which holds only in-frame ones; the method was immunoSEQ multiplex PCR. Among about 250,000 clones listed, roughly 90% were seen once. The source of this sequence is a man aged 18 to 29 in good health and CMV-seropositive. The sequenced sample consisted of PBMCs. V is TRBV29-1 and J is TRBJ2-2; TRBD1 matches at 9 bases. The DNA of the CDR3 is TGCAGCGTTGAAGATCCCCTGGGACAGGGAAGCGGGGAGCTGTTTTTT. Translated, it gives CSVEDPLGQGSGELFF.